Listed here is a single TCR beta chain. Its antigen is not identified. The sample belongs to a study of shared clonotypes between healthy human individuals. Points from the study as a whole: Read depth was anticipated to influence clonotype sharing among donors. The small donor group covered limited genetic and exposure diversity. As a rule, naive subsets had a larger estimated richness than memory subsets.

Authors' data handling: Junction-only sequences without quality scores were provided by ImmunoSEQ, so filtering was different. Clones were read by immunoSEQ multiplex PCR, and TCRdb kept only the in-frame ones, dropping some. Clonal size and the V and J genes are those of that table, whereas D and trimming came from the DNA. In the table there are 1,100,000 or so clones, more than 75% of which are singletons. The CDR3 has 14 amino acids. After removal of 8 bases from V and 6 bases from J, the junction contained 9 bases not matched to a gene. Germline V gene data show CDR1 as SNHLY and CDR2 as FYNNEI.

The TCR comes from a man between 18 and 35 years old in good health. Some clones in this sample may be carry-over from other donors' samples. Sequencing was carried out using memory CD4+ T cells from PBMCs. As to subset: CD45RA-negative fraction. This sequence joins TRBV2 and TRBJ1-2; 10 nucleotides match TRBD1. The CDR3 region is CASGNRDRGNGYTF. The CDR3 DNA is TGTGCCAGCGGTAATAGGGACAGGGGCAATGGCTACACCTTC.